These 3 T cell receptor beta chains were sequenced from one sample in a study of blood T cells in healthy people across ages. Primers used in a second PCR of roughly 6 to 11 cycles were a sample-barcoded 5' primer and a J-beta primer mix. Each CDR3 protein gets one entry after TCRdb re-called the 5' RACE reads with MiXCR. The sample consists of approximately 1,000,000 distinct CDR3 sequences, around two fifths of them appearing once. Material for sequencing was blood. The source is a young man in good health.

The rearrangement uses TRBV12-3 or TRBV12-4 and TRBJ1-5; D is unclear. The CDR3 has 14 residues. V lost 6 bases and J lost 7, with 16 bases in between. The CDR3 sequence is CASSALGGGQPQHF. The CDR3 DNA follows: TGTGCCAGCAGCGCCCTCGGTGGTGGACAGCCCCAGCATTTT.

The chain links TRBV4-1 to TRBJ2-4; a possible D gene is TRBD1 (5 bases). The CDR3 is made up of 16 amino acids. V lost 0 bases and J lost 8, with 17 bases in between. Germline-derived CDR1 and CDR2 are MGHRA and YSYEKL. The CDR3 spells CASSQDAARRVDIQYF. CDR3 bases: TGCGCCAGCAGCCAAGATGCAGCCCGCAGGGTGGACATTCAGTACTTC.

As for this clonotype: The junction does not match germline at one end; this may be a read error. The rearrangement joins TRBV5-1 to TRBJ1-6; a weak D match, TRBD1 (6 bases). Germline V CDR1 and CDR2: SGHRS, YFSETQ. The CDR3 has 14 amino acids. CDR3 in DNA: TGCGCCAGCAGCTTGGGGGACACGGATTCACCCCCCCACTTT. Translation gives CASSLGDTDSPPHF.